The 7 T cell receptor beta chains given below trace back to one sample, sequenced in a study of control samples from healthy donors and cancer patients. Using immunoSEQ multiplex PCR, the repertoire was profiled, and TCRdb retains in-frame clones only, with some absent. The data hold roughly 120,000 clones, with approximately 90% observed a single time. Sequences were obtained from blood. The source is a woman aged 45-65 years in good health.

This chain joins TRBV19 and TRBJ1-2; 7 bases fit TRBD1. CDR1 is LNHDA, CDR2 SQIVND, per germline (reference sequence). The length of the CDR3 is 18 residues. The V gene end was trimmed by 5 bases and the J gene end by 1 base; junction bases not matched to a gene: 16. This CDR3 reads CASSFRDRDIAGNYGYTF. For the CDR3, the DNA is TGTGCCAGTAGTTTCCGAGACAGGGATATCGCTGGTAACTATGGCTACACCTTC.

V gene TRBV6-1 combines with J gene TRBJ2-7; D ambiguous. The CDR3 is 17 amino acids. V lost 2 bases and J 1 base, leaving 18 bases between the germline ends. Per germline, CDR1 MNHNS and CDR2 SASEGT. CDR3 DNA: TGTGCCAGCAGTGAACTCCCGTTTGGGCTACAATCCTACGAGCAGTACTTC. It yields the protein CASSELPFGLQSYEQYF.

The rearrangement joins TRBV6-5 to TRBJ2-5; 9 positions agree with TRBD1. The CDR3 contains 15 residues. Germline loops: CDR1 MNHEY, CDR2 SVGAGI. V lost 0 bases, J lost 5 bases, and 4 bases stayed unmatched. The CDR3 is CASSYSGTGKETQYF. The DNA of the CDR3 is TGTGCCAGCAGTTACTCGGGGACAGGGAAGGAGACCCAGTACTTC.

The chain has TRBV5-4 and TRBJ1-2; 12 bases align to TRBD1. Germline loops: CDR1 SGHNT, CDR2 YYREEE (reference sequence). With 4 bases clipped from V and 7 bases from J, the junction kept 14 bases outside the gene matches. This CDR3 has 17 residues. CDR3 loop: CASSPGTGGAGLVGYTF. For the CDR3, the DNA is TGTGCCAGCAGCCCCGGGACAGGGGGCGCAGGACTGGTTGGCTACACCTTC.

The chain joins TRBV7-2 to TRBJ2-7, with a tentative D call TRBD2 (5 bases). CDR3 length equals 13 residues. Germline values: CDR1 SGHTA, CDR2 FQGNSA. Trimming removed 4 bases at V and 2 bases at J, with 9 bases between. CDR3 sequence: CASSYSVAYEQYV. The CDR3 DNA reads as TGTGCCAGCAGCTATAGCGTAGCCTACGAGCAGTACGTC.

The chain is built from TRBV6-5 and TRBJ2-7, with D perhaps TRBD1 (6 bases). Germline loops: CDR1 MNHEY, CDR2 SVGAGI. Trimming took off 5 bases at V and 9 bases at J, with 11 bases between the two ends. The CDR3 length is 11 residues. CDR3 sequence reads: CASSQGSGQYV. For the CDR3, the DNA is TGTGCCAGCAGTCAGGGGTCCGGGCAGTACGTC.

The count of this clone is one. The CDR3 sequence: CASSSGAGAYGYTF. CDR3 DNA sequence: TGTGCCAGCTCCTCCGGGGCAGGGGCCTATGGCTACACCTTC. This rearrangement joins TRBV18 to TRBJ1-2, with a tentative D call TRBD1 (6 bases). The germline V and J ends were trimmed by 6 bases and 4 bases, with 15 bases remaining between them. The CDR3 spans 14 residues. Germline V lookup: CDR1 KGHSH, CDR2 LQKENI.